This T cell receptor beta chain emerged from a study of blood T cell repertoires in COVID-19. Across the study: The United States, Italy and Spain provided the acute and convalescent COVID-19 samples. PBMCs, B-cell-depleted T cells, or T cells provided the cDNA or gDNA that made up the material.

The CDR3 sequence is 13 residues long. Trimming took 1 base from V and 6 from J, leaving 10 bases between them. Methods used by the authors: Reference gene primers were amplified, and this amplification served to estimate nucleated cell counts. Repertoires were generated with immunoSEQ multiplex PCR, while TCRdb's copy carries only in-frame clones and drops some. From that table come the V and J calls and clone size; the DNA was used to work out D and trimming. The data show about 130,000 clones, about 88% seen once. What was sequenced was peripheral blood. The chain combines TRBV12-3 or TRBV12-4 with TRBJ2-7; D ambiguous. The clonotype originates from a woman aged 80 or older with acute or convalescent COVID-19. In DNA, the CDR3 is TGTGCCAGCAGTTTAGGGCAGGTAGTCGAGCAGTACTTC. Its translation is CASSLGQVVEQYF.